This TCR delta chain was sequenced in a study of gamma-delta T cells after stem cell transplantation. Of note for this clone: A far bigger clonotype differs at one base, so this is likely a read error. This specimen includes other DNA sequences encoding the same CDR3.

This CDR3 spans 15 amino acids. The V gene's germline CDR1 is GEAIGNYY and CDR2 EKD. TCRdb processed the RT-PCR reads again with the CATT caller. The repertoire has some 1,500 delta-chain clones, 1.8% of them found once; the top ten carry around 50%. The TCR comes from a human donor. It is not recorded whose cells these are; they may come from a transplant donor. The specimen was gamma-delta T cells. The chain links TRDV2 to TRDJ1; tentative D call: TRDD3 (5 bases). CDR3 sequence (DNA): TGTGCCTGCGACACCGTACTGGAGAGGAGCGATAAACTCATCTTT. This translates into CACDTVLERSDKLIF.